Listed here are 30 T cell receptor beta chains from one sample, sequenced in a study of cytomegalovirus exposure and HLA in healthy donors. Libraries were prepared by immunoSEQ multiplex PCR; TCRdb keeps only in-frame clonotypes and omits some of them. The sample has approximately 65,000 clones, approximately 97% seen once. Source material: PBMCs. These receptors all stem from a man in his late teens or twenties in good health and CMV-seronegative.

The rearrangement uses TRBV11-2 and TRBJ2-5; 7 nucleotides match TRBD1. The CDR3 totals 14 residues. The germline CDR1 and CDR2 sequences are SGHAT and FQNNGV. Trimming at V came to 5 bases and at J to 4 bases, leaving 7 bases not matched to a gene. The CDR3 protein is CASSATGVGETQYF. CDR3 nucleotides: TGTGCCAGCAGCGCTACAGGGGTGGGAGAGACCCAGTACTTC.

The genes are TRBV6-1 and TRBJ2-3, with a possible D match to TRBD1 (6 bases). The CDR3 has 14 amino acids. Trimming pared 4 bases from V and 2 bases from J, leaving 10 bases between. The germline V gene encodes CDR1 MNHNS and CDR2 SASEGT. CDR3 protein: CASSATGTTDTQYF. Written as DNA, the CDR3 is TGTGCCAGCAGTGCTACAGGGACCACAGATACGCAGTATTTT.

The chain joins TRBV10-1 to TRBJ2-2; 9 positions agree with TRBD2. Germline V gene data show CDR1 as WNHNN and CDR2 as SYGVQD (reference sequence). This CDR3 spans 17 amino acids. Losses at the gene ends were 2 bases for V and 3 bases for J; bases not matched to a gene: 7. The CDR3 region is CASSERAGGPHTGELFF. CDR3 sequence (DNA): TGCGCCAGCAGTGAGAGGGCGGGAGGGCCGCACACCGGGGAGCTGTTTTTT.

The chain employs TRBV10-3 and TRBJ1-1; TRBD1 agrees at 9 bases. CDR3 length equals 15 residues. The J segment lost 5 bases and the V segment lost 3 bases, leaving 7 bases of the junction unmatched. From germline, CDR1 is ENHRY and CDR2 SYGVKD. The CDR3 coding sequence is TGTGCCATCAGTGATCTGGACAGGGGCGGGACTGAAGCTTTCTTT. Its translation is CAISDLDRGGTEAFF.

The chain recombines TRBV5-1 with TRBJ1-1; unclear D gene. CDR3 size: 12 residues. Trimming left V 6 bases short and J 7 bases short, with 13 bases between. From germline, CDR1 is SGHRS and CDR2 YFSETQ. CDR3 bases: TGCGCCAGCAACTCAGCGGGATATGAAGCTTTCTTT. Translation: CASNSAGYEAFF.

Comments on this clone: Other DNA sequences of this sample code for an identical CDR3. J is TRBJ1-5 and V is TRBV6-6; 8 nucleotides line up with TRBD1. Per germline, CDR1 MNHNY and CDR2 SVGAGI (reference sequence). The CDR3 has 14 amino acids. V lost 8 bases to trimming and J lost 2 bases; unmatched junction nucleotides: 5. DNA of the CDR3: TGTGCCAGCCAGGGGGCGGGAGGCAATCAGCCCCAGCATTTT. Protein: CASQGAGGNQPQHF.

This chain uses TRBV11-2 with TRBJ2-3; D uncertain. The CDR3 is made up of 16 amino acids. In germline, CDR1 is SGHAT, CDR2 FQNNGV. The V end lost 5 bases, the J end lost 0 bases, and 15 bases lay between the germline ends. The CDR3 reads CASSPGQLASTDTQYF. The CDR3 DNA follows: TGTGCCAGCAGCCCGGGTCAGTTAGCTAGCACAGATACGCAGTATTTT.

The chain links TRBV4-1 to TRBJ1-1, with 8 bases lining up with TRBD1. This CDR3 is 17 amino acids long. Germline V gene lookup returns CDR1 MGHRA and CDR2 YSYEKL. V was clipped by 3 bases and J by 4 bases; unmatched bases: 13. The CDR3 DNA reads TGCGCCAGCAGCCATTTGACAGGGGCACAGGAGCGCACTGAAGCTTTCTTT. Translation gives CASSHLTGAQERTEAFF.

The CDR3, as DNA: TGTGCCAGTAGGCGACCTGGACTAGCGGGATATGGTGAGCAGTTCTTC. Residues: CASRRPGLAGYGEQFF. This chain joins TRBV19 and TRBJ2-1; 12 bases agree with TRBD2. The length of the CDR3 is 16 residues. Unmatched junction bases numbered 12, after V lost 6 bases and J lost 9 bases. Per the germline V gene, CDR1 is LNHDA and CDR2 is SQIVND (reference sequence).

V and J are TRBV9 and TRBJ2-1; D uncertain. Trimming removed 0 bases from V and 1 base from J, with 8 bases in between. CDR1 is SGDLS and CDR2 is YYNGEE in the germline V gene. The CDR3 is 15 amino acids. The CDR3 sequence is CASSVGALSYNEQFF. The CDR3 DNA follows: TGTGCCAGCAGCGTAGGTGCGCTTTCCTACAATGAGCAGTTCTTC.

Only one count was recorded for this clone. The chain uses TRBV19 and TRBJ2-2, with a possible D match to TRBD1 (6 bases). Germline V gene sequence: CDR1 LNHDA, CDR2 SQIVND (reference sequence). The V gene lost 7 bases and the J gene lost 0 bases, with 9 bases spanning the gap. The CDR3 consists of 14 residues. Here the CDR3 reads CASTRTANTGELFF. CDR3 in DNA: TGTGCCAGTACCCGGACAGCGAACACCGGGGAGCTGTTTTTT.

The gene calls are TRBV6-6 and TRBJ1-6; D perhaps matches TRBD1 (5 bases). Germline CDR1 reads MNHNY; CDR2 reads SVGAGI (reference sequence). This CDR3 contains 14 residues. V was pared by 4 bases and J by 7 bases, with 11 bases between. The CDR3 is CASSSVPGNSPLHF. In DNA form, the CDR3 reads TGTGCCAGCAGTTCCGTTCCAGGGAATTCACCCCTCCACTTT.

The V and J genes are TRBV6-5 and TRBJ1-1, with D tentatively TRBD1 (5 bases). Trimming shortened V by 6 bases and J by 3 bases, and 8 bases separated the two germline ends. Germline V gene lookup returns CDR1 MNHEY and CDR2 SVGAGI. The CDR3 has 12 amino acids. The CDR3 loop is CASSRRDTEAFF. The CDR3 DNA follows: TGTGCCAGCAGCCGCAGGGACACTGAAGCTTTCTTT.

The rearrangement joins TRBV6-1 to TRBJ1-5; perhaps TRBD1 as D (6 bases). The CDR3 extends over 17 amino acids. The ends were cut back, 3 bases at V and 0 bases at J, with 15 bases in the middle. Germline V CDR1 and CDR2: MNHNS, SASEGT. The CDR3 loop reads CASSDLTRGHSNQPQHF. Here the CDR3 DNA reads TGTGCCAGCAGTGACCTGACGCGGGGGCATAGCAATCAGCCCCAGCATTTT.

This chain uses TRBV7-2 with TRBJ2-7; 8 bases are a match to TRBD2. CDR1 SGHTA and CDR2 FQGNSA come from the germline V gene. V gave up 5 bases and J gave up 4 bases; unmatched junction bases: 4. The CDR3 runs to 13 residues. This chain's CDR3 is CASSLGLGYEQYF. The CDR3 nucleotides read TGTGCCAGCAGCCTGGGACTAGGGTACGAGCAGTACTTC.

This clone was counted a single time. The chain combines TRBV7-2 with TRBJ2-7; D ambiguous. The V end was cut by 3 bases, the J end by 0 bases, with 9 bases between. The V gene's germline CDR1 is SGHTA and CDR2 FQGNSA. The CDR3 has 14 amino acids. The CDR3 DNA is TGTGCCAGCAGCTTGGGCCCGAGCTCCTACGAGCAGTACTTC. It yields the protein CASSLGPSSYEQYF.

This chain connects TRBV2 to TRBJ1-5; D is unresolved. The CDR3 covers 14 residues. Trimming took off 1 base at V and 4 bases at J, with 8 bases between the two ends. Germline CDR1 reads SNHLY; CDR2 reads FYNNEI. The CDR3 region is CASSEVGRNQPQHF. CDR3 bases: TGTGCCAGCAGTGAAGTGGGCCGAAATCAGCCCCAGCATTTT.

The CDR3 loop is CASSSSGSPYNEQFF. The CDR3 bases are TGTGCCAGCAGCTCTAGCGGGAGCCCCTACAATGAGCAGTTCTTC. The chain is built from TRBV27 and TRBJ2-1, with 10 bases matching TRBD2. Looked up from germline, CDR1 is MNHEY and CDR2 is SMNVEV (reference sequence). Trimming cost V 6 bases and J 2 bases; bases outside gene matches: 4. This CDR3 comprises 15 residues.

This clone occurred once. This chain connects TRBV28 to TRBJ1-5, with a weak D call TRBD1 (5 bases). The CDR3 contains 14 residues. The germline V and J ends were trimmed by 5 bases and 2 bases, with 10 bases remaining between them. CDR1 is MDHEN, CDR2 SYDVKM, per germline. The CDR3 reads CASSPRQRNQPQHF. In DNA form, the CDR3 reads TGTGCCAGCAGTCCTAGACAGCGCAATCAGCCCCAGCATTTT.

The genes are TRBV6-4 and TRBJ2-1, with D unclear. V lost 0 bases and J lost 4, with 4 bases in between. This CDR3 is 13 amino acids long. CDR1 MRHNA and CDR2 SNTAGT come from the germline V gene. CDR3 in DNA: TGTGCCAGCAGTGACTCACAGTACAATGAGCAGTTCTTC. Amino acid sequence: CASSDSQYNEQFF.

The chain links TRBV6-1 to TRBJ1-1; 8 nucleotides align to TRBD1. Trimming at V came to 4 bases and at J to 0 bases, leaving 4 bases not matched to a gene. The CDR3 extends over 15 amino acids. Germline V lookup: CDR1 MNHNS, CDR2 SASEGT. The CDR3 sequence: CASSGRTGLNTEAFF. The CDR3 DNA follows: TGTGCCAGCAGTGGCCGGACAGGGCTGAACACTGAAGCTTTCTTT.

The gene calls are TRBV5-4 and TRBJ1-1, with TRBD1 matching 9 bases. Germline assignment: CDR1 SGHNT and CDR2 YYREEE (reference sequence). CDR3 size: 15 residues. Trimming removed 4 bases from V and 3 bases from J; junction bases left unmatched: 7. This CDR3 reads CASSPGGTGYTEAFF. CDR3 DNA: TGTGCCAGCAGCCCTGGCGGGACAGGGTACACTGAAGCTTTCTTT. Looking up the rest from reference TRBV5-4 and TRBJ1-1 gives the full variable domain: ETGVTQSPTHLIKTRGQQVTLRCSSQSGHNTVSWYQQALGQGPQFIFQYYREEENGRGNFPPRFSGLQFPNYSSELNVNALELDDSALYLCASSPGGTGYTEAFFGQGTRLTVV.

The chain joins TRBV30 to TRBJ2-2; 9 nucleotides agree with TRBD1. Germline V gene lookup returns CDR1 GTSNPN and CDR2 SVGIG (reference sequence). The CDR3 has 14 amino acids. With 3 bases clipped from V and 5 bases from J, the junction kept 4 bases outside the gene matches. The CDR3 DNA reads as TGTGCCTGGAGGACAGGGGGAGGAACCGGGGAGCTGTTTTTT. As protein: CAWRTGGGTGELFF.

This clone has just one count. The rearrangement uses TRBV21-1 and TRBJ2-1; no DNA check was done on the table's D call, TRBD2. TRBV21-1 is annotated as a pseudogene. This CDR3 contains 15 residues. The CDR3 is CASSRGTSGNNEQFF. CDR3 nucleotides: TGTGCCAGCAGCCGGGGGACTAGCGGGAACAATGAGCAGTTCTTC.

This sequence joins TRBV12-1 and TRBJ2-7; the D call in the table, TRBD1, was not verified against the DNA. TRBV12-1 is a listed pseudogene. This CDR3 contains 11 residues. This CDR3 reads CASSYIYEQYF. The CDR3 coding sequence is TGTGCCAGCAGCTACATCTACGAGCAGTACTTC.

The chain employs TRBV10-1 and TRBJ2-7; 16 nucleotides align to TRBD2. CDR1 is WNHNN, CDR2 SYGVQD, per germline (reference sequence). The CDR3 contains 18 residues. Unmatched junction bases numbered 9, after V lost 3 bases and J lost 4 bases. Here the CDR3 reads CASSDGTSGRGGLYEQYF. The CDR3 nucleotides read TGCGCCAGCAGTGACGGGACTAGCGGGAGGGGGGGACTTTACGAGCAGTACTTC.

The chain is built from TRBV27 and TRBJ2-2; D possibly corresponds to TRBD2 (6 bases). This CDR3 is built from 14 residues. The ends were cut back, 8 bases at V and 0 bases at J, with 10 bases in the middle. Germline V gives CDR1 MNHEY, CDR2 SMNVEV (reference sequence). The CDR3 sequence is CASGGGANTGELFF. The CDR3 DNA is TGTGCCAGCGGGGGAGGAGCGAACACCGGGGAGCTGTTTTTT.

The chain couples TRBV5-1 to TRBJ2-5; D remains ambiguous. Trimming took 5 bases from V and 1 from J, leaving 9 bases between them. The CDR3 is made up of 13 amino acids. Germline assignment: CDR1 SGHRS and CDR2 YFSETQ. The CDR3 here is CASSSVPQETQYF. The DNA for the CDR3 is TGCGCCAGCAGTTCCGTCCCCCAAGAGACCCAGTACTTC.

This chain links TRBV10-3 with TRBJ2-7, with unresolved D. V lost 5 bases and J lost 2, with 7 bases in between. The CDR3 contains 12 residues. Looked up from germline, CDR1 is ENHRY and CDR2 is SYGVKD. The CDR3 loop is CAISTHTYEQYF. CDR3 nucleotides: TGTGCCATCAGTACACATACCTACGAGCAGTACTTC.

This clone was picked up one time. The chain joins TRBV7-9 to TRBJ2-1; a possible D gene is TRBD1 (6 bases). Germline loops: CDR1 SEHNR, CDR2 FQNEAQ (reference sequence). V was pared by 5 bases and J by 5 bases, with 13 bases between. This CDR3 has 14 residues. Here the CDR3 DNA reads TGTGCCAGCAGCCGAATGGACAGCAACAATGAGCAGTTCTTC. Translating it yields CASSRMDSNNEQFF.